These T cell receptor beta chains were read from a single sample in a study of a mutant IDH1 vaccine in newly diagnosed glioma. TCRdb's table, derived via immunoSEQ multiplex PCR, lists solely in-frame clones and lacks some. The repertoire holds approximately 80,000 clones, with about 91% as singletons. The antigens of these receptors remain unknown. The sequenced sample was PBMCs, obtained from a glioma patient whose treatment included an IDH1 peptide vaccine. These receptors came from a woman in her forties or fifties with glioma. The conserved cysteine and the conserved F or W are not part of the CDR3 here.

V gene	J gene	CDR3 protein
TRBV19	TRBJ2-1	ASSVASGPYNEQF
TRBV6-6	TRBJ2-7	ASSQPVAGTYEQY
TRBV18	TRBJ2-1	ASSPPGQGSPF
TRBV14	TRBJ1-2	ASSQGEGSVSSNYGYT
TRBV7-6	TRBJ2-5	ASSQTSGRVGETQY
TRBV6-5	-	ASSYSSSYEQY
TRBV30	TRBJ2-1	ACSPQGDEQF
TRBV30	TRBJ2-7	AWSVNYEQY
TRBV27	TRBJ2-1	ASSFLGTPGNEQF
TRBV28	TRBJ1-1	ASSSRGTEAF
TRBV2	TRBJ2-1	ASSDYNEQF
TRBV6-5	TRBJ2-7	ASRLAGQTSYEQY
TRBV10-2	TRBJ1-2	ASRTGQGIGGYT
TRBV27	TRBJ2-1	ASIGERGYNEQF
TRBV5-1	TRBJ2-5	ASSLEGQAQETQY
TRBV5-1	TRBJ2-7	ASRERGMDEQY
TRBV5-1	TRBJ2-1	ASRGTGSSYNEQF
TRBV11-2	TRBJ2-3	ASSIVRDTQY
TRBV7-3	TRBJ1-1	ASSLTLNTEAF
TRBV2	TRBJ2-3	ARGTDTQY
TRBV13	TRBJ2-7	ASSLAGGAYEQY
TRBV4-2	TRBJ2-1	ASSPPPLAGGPREQF
TRBV19	TRBJ2-1	ASARTGLWGEQF
TRBV5-1	TRBJ1-2	ASSYRGANYGYT
TRBV28	TRBJ1-2	ASSLSGTAYGYT
TRBV5-1	TRBJ2-5	ASSDSQGGGETQY
TRBV6-5	TRBJ1-2	ASSRDRGNYGYT
TRBV2	TRBJ2-1	ASSDRFYNEQF
TRBV6-6	TRBJ2-1	ASSYDGTSNEQF
TRBV28	TRBJ1-5	ASSTDRGPSNQPQH
TRBV9	TRBJ2-1	ASSVTRGNEQF
TRBV19	TRBJ1-1	ASSIGAWRGTYTEAF
TRBV5-4	TRBJ2-5	ASSLASGRGETQY
TRBV10-3	TRBJ2-7	AISEWAGQGAYEQY
TRBV28	TRBJ1-5	ASSPDRENQPQH
TRBV5-6	TRBJ2-7	ASRPFSAYEQY
TRBV6-5	TRBJ1-2	ASSASGLYGYT
TRBV6-5	TRBJ1-1	ASSWEGNTEAF
TRBV4-3	TRBJ1-6	ASSQESQLSYNSPLH
TRBV9	TRBJ2-1	ASSVGLAPTYNEQF
TRBV6-5	TRBJ2-7	ASSSVDYEQY
TRBV29-1	TRBJ2-7	SATKGTYEQY
TRBV2	TRBJ2-4	ASRRTSAKY
TRBV29-1	TRBJ2-5	SVPGTEYQETQY
TRBV7-3	TRBJ2-5	ASSPGLAGGTLETQY
TRBV6-5	TRBJ1-1	ASSSVGGTEAF
TRBV5-1	TRBJ2-2	ASTLTISGSGTGELF
TRBV19	TRBJ1-5	ASSRDRGYSGNQPQH
TRBV20-1	TRBJ2-7	SAGGGYEQY
TRBV28	TRBJ1-5	ASGEGAYQPQH
TRBV18	TRBJ2-3	ASSHGQGGDTQY
TRBV7-9	TRBJ2-7	ASSLSGSSSYEQY
TRBV25-1	TRBJ1-4	ASRGTGPDNEKLF